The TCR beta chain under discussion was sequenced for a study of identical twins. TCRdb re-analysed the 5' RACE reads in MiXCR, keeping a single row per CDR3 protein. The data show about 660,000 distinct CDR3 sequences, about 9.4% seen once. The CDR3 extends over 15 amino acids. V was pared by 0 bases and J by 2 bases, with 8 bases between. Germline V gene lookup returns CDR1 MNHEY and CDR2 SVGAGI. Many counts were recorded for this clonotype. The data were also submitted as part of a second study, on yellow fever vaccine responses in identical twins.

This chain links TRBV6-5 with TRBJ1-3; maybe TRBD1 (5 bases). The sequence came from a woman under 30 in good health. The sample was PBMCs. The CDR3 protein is CASSYSWGTGNTIYF. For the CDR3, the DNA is TGTGCCAGCAGTTACTCGTGGGGGACTGGAAACACCATATATTTT.